The subject of this entry is one T cell receptor beta chain. Antigen unknown. Healthy donors of bone marrow made up the group. The data belong to a study of cytomegalovirus exposure and HLA in healthy donors. Overall study: Caucasian-associated ancestry cluster membership applied to approximately 84% of nearly 400 genotyped donors. Findings of the study overall: When analyzed later, the rates of TCR association showed variation by HLA locus, with DRB1 the most and HLA-C the fewest. Most of the TCR beta V segments (in an earlier analysis) were productive either about 87% or about 30% of the time.

The PCR contained 60 Vbeta and 13 Jbeta primers. The method was immunoSEQ multiplex PCR; TCRdb's version includes in-frame clones alone and lacks a portion of them. Of around 150,000 clones listed, roughly 80% are singletons. V was clipped by 2 bases and J by 4 bases, with 10 bases between them. Germline-derived CDR1 and CDR2 are LGHNA and YSLEER. The CDR3 runs 14 residues. This sequence was found in a human donor in good health. The genes are TRBV4-3 and TRBJ2-3; unclear D gene. The source material was PBMCs. CDR3: CASSQLVSADTQYF. Written as DNA, the CDR3 is TGCGCCAGCAGCCAACTTGTTTCCGCAGATACGCAGTATTTT.